Listed below are T cell receptor beta chains from one sample, sequenced in a study of cytotoxic CD8 clonotypes in ibrutinib-treated CLL. Repertoires were generated with immunoSEQ multiplex PCR, while TCRdb's copy carries only in-frame clones and drops some. The sample consists of around 27,000 clones, less than 75% of them appearing once. The sample was PBMCs, taken before ibrutinib treatment. All receptors come from a human donor with chronic lymphocytic leukemia. Both conserved end residues are part of each CDR3. The order of the fields is J gene, V gene, clone size, D gene, CDR3 DNA, CDR3 protein. D genes are given only for firm matches. Part of the rows lack a size; the others show once, few, many or a class for expanded clones.

>TRBJ2-7|TRBV27|.|TRBD2
TGTGCCAGCAGTTTATCCGGGACTAGCGGCGCAGGCTTC
CASSLSGTSGAGF
>TRBJ1-2|TRBV15|.|TRBD1
TGTGCCACCAGCAGAGATCTTACAGGGGGCGCCTATGGCTACACCTTC
CATSRDLTGGAYGYTF
>TRBJ2-1|TRBV6-1|.|TRBD2
TGTGCCAGCAGCGTAGCGGGGGACTACAATGAGCAGTTCTTC
CASSVAGDYNEQFF
>TRBJ2-2|TRBV7-3|.|TRBD2
TGTGCCAGCAGTTATAGCGCTAGCGGGAGGGCCCGGACCGGGGAGCTGTTTTTT
CASSYSASGRARTGELFF
>TRBJ1-6|TRBV7-9|.|.
TGTGCCAGCAGCCGACAGGCGCCTACCCTTAATTCACCCCTCCACTTT
CASSRQAPTLNSPLHF
>TRBJ1-2|TRBV2|few|.
TGTGCCAGCAGTGAAGAAGGGATCCTAAACTATGGCTACACCTTC
CASSEEGILNYGYTF
>TRBJ2-3|TRBV19|once|.
TGTGCCAGTAGTATGGGGGGCCGACCCTGGGGAGCGGGATTGAATACGCAGTATTTT
CASSMGGRPWGAGLNTQYF
>TRBJ1-1|TRBV12-2|.|.
TGTGCAAGTCGCTTAGGGACTTTT
CASRLGTF
>TRBJ1-2|TRBV6-5|few|.
TGTGCCAGCAGTTACTCAGCTGGAATCTATGGCTACACCTTC
CASSYSAGIYGYTF
>TRBJ2-5|TRBV9|.|.
TGTGCCAGCAGCTCCAGAGAGACCCAGTACTTC
CASSSRETQYF
>TRBJ2-1|TRBV7-2|.|.
TGTGCCAGCAGCTTGCAGGGAAGCTACAATGAGCAGTTCTTC
CASSLQGSYNEQFF
>TRBJ2-5|TRBV10-3|few|.
TGTGCCATCAGTGAGTCGGGGGGCTCGGAGACCCAGTACTTC
CAISESGGSETQYF
>TRBJ2-2|TRBV5-1|few|.
TGCGCCAGTAGCCGACTCCGCACCGGGGAGCTGTTTTTT
CASSRLRTGELFF
>TRBJ2-7|TRBV28|.|TRBD1
TGTGCCAGCAGTTCACTGACCGGGACAGGGCTCTACGAGCAGTACTTC
CASSSLTGTGLYEQYF
>TRBJ2-7|TRBV6-5|few|.
TGTGCCAGCAGTTACCAGGGGCCCCTCTACGAGCAGTACTTC
CASSYQGPLYEQYF
>TRBJ2-1|TRBV12-5|.|.
TGTGCTAGTGGTCCCCGGCTAAATGAGCAGTTCTTC
CASGPRLNEQFF
>TRBJ1-2|TRBV7-9|.|TRBD1
TGTGCCAGCAGCTTATCGGGACAGGGTACTGGGGGCTACACCTTC
CASSLSGQGTGGYTF
>TRBJ2-5|TRBV19|.|TRBD1
TGTGCCAGTAGTATAGTGAACAGGGGAGAGACCCAGTACTTC
CASSIVNRGETQYF
>TRBJ2-2|TRBV11-2|few|TRBD2
TGTGCCAGCAACCTTCTGGGGGGGACCGGGGAGCTGTTTTTT
CASNLLGGTGELFF
>TRBJ1-1|TRBV11-2|few|TRBD1
TGTGCCAGCAGCTTGGACAGGGTAGAAGCTTTCTTT
CASSLDRVEAFF
>TRBJ1-1|TRBV18|few|.
TGTGCCAGCTCACTGCGGGGTGACACTGAAGCTTTCTTT
CASSLRGDTEAFF
>TRBJ2-5|TRBV9|.|TRBD1
TGTGCCAGCAGCGTAGAGATAGGGACAGTTGGGACCCAGTACTTC
CASSVEIGTVGTQYF
>TRBJ1-2|TRBV7-6|few|TRBD1
TGTGCCAGCAGCTTAATCACAGGGGGTGGCTACACCTTC
CASSLITGGGYTF
>TRBJ1-2|TRBV23-1|.|TRBD1
TGCGCCAGCATCCCAAACACGCGGGGGGACAGGGGACGAGGAGCGAATGGCTACACCTTC
CASIPNTRGDRGRGANGYTF